Here is one TCR beta chain with its context. This sample stems from a study of blood T cell repertoires in COVID-19. Study background: The study drew acute and convalescent COVID-19 samples from the United States, Italy and Spain. From T cells, B-cell-depleted T cells, or PBMCs came the material, which was cDNA or gDNA.

The germline V gene has CDR1 SGHDT and CDR2 YYEEEE. V was pared by 3 bases and J by 0 bases, with 13 bases between. The CDR3 is 16 amino acids. As handled by the study authors: Reference gene primer amplification gave estimated nucleated cell counts. Using immunoSEQ multiplex PCR, the repertoire was profiled, and TCRdb retains in-frame clones only, with some absent. V, J and clone size are taken as reported in that table, and D and trimming were inferred from the DNA itself. Of about 110,000 clones in the sample, around 81% were seen once. The chain is built from TRBV5-6 and TRBJ2-1; D may be TRBD2 (7 bases). This TCR came from a human donor in a cohort sampled during active or convalescent COVID-19. The sequencing input was peripheral blood. The CDR3 nucleotides read TGTGCCAGCAGCTCATGGGGGGGCATCTCCTACAATGAGCAGTTCTTC. It yields the protein CASSSWGGISYNEQFF.